This T cell receptor beta chain is from a study of T cell responses to AZD1222 COVID-19 vaccine (TCRdb year 2021). Regarding the study in general: AZD1222 recipients with second doses at about 4 weeks or about 12 weeks were pooled, because spike-specific TCR depth and breadth did not differ between schedules. A total of about 250 trial participants underwent TCR sequencing, of whom more than 200 had received two doses of AZD1222 and some 25 had received two doses of the MenACWY control vaccine. Trial participants were enrolled by age into 18-55, 56-69 and 70-plus year subgroups, with about 150, 27 and 61 TCR-sequenced participants respectively.

The CDR3 regions of human TCRbeta chains were subjected to immunosequencing. On the study's bioinformatics: Repertoire TCRs were matched against a reference library of SARS-CoV-2-specific TCRs generated with the MIRA antigen-specificity platform. Breadth was defined as the fraction of unique TCRs that were SARS-CoV-2-associated, and depth was defined as the fraction of total T cells that were SARS-CoV-2-associated. Using the MIRA data, each spike-specific TCR was mapped to the spike region that the TCR reacts to and placed in a CD4 or CD8 class. Log10-transformed breadth and depth values were compared by one-way ANOVA with Sidak's multiple comparisons tests. The source is immuneACCESS, and TCRdb retained only in-frame sequences with V and J called. Part of the clones is not carried over; for the studies checked, unresolved V genes explain less than half of this, and the remainder is unexplained. That table is the source of V, J and clone size, and D and trimming were worked out from the DNA. The sample yields over 150,000 clones; 85% to 90% were counted once. The top ten hold around 5.5% of the sample.

Points the paper makes about the study in general: The vaccine-associated CD4 TCRs covered the entire spike protein, and the dominant responses fell in regions 160-218 and 743-854. After two AZD1222 doses, both the breadth and the depth of spike-specific TCRs were significantly higher than at day 0 and than in MenACWY recipients. In the small 56-69-year group, the increase in depth fell short of significance, most likely because of low power. Only five or six AZD1222 recipients were SARS-CoV-2 seropositive at baseline, limiting conclusions about previously exposed vaccinees. Participants were mostly white British and included more females than males, and it was suggested by the authors that clonal diversity may have been underestimated. Reportedly, almost half of the unique spike-specific TCRs recognized epitopes lying outside the regions that are mutated in the B.1.351 and B.1.1.7 variants. Because no samples from the day 14 peak response were available, repertoires could be characterized only after the peak T cell response.

The CDR3 contains 13 residues, cysteine and phenylalanine counted. Just CDR3 DNA is preserved here, 39 bases in frame from base 1. The germline V gene (reference sequence) provides CDR1 SGHNT and CDR2 YYREEE. V ends up 0 bases short and J 6 bases short, with an unmatched junction base count of 2. Of note for this clone: What antigen it recognizes has not been identified. The input lacks base qualities; no much larger clone sits a single base away.

Read against the paper, the sample's time point label means: baseline before first vaccination. Vaccinee samples were obtained from the UK trials COV001 and COV002, which included a single-blind randomized controlled phase 2/3 trial of AZD1222 (ChAdOx1 nCoV-19) in healthy adults. For TCRbeta chain sequencing, PBMC samples from trial participants were taken at day 0 and at day 28 after the second dose. The rearranged chain carries TRBV5-4 and TRBJ2-7; TRBD2 fits 8 bases in the junction. The receptor comes from an adult in good health. The specimen was peripheral blood, collected on day 0 of AZD1222 vaccination. The CDR3 region: CASSLGAGGEQYF. The sequenced DNA: TGTGCCAGCAGCTTGGGGGCGGGGGGCGAGCAGTACTTC.